This entry lists 17 T cell receptor beta chains sequenced from one sample in a study of blood T cell repertoires in COVID-19. Profiling relied on immunoSEQ multiplex PCR, and the TCRdb table lists in-frame clones only, not all of them. The table has a few hundred thousand clones, roughly nine tenths seen once; the top ten hold around 3%. The sample comprised peripheral blood. These receptors came from a woman aged 25 to 39 with COVID-19, enrolled during active disease.

The chain joins TRBV4-3 to TRBJ1-2, with TRBD1 as a possible D gene (6 bases). This CDR3 is 14 amino acids long. Germline V lookup: CDR1 LGHNA, CDR2 YSLEER. V lost 5 bases and J 0 bases, leaving 10 bases between the germline ends. CDR3 in amino acids: CASSSDRTNYGYTF. For the CDR3, the DNA is TGCGCCAGCAGCTCCGACAGGACTAACTATGGCTACACCTTC.

This clone occurred once. The chain recombines TRBV19 with TRBJ2-4; 9 positions agree with TRBD1. Germline V CDR1 and CDR2: LNHDA, SQIVND (reference sequence). The CDR3 is made up of 19 amino acids. V lost 6 bases to trimming and J lost 1 base; unmatched junction nucleotides: 16. CDR3 loop: CASSRHPGTGTGAKNIQYF. CDR3 in DNA: TGTGCCAGTAGCCGCCACCCCGGGACAGGGACAGGGGCCAAAAACATTCAGTACTTC. The full variable domain, in which reference TRBV19 and TRBJ2-4 provide the parts outside the CDR3, is DGGITQSPKYLFRKEGQNVTLSCEQNLNHDAMYWYRQDPGQGLRLIYYSQIVNDFQKGDIAEGYSVSREKKESFPLTVTSAQKNPTAFYLCASSRHPGTGTGAKNIQYFGAGTRLSVL.

There are a few counts of this clone. The chain carries TRBV29-1 and TRBJ2-7; 7 nucleotides line up with TRBD1. Germline trimming cut 4 bases from V and 4 bases from J; bases unmatched to any gene: 7. Germline V gene sequence: CDR1 SQVTM, CDR2 ANQGSEA. The CDR3 is made up of 13 amino acids. The CDR3 DNA sequence: TGCAGCGTTGTTCTCGGGACAGATTACGAGCAGTACTTC. It translates to CSVVLGTDYEQYF.

The genes are TRBV14 and TRBJ2-1; tentatively, D is TRBD2 (5 bases). V was pared by 4 bases and J by 7 bases, with 17 bases between. This CDR3 is 15 amino acids long. Germline assignment: CDR1 SGHDN and CDR2 FVKESK. Written as DNA, the CDR3 is TGTGCCAGCAGCCCCCAGGCCGGGATGGTGAATGAGCAGTTCTTC. Protein: CASSPQAGMVNEQFF.

The chain has TRBV7-9 and TRBJ2-1, with D maybe TRBD2 (6 bases). V lost 5 bases to trimming and J lost 0 bases, with 11 bases between them. CDR3 length: 15 amino acids. Germline V lookup: CDR1 SEHNR, CDR2 FQNEAQ (reference sequence). This chain's CDR3 is CASSGDSRSYNEQFF. As DNA, the CDR3 is TGTGCCAGCAGCGGGGACTCCCGCTCCTACAATGAGCAGTTCTTC. The complete variable domain, with remaining parts taken from reference TRBV7-9 and TRBJ2-1, reads DTGVSQNPRHKITKRGQNVTFRCDPISEHNRLYWYRQTLGQGPEFLTYFQNEAQLEKSRLLSDRFSAERPKGSFSTLEIQRTEQGDSAMYLCASSGDSRSYNEQFFGPGTRLTVL.

The chain links TRBV5-6 to TRBJ1-2; D not resolved. The CDR3 loop spans 14 amino acids. Germline CDR1 and CDR2: SGHDT and YYEEEE. The germline V and J ends were trimmed by 4 bases and 7 bases, with 17 bases remaining between them. The DNA of the CDR3 is TGTGCCAGCAGCCGCCGCGGGGTGAAAGGTGGCTACACCTTC. Translated: CASSRRGVKGGYTF.

Worth noting for this clone: Mismatch with germline at one junction end may stem from a read error. J is TRBJ2-5 and V is TRBV4-3; the D gene is possibly TRBD2 (7 bases). Germline CDR1 and CDR2: LGHNA and YSLEER. The CDR3 runs to 16 residues. The CDR3 sequence is CANSQGVRGGQETQYF. The CDR3 nucleotides read TGCGCCAACAGCCAAGGCGTAAGGGGGGGCCAAGAGACCCAGTACTTC.

V gene TRBV24-1 combines with J gene TRBJ2-1; 12 bases align to TRBD2. Germline CDR1 KGHDR, CDR2 SFDVKD. V dropped 5 bases and J dropped 3; count of bases not matched to a gene: 4. This CDR3 has 16 residues. The CDR3: CATSASGGGYYNEQFF. The DNA for the CDR3 is TGTGCCACCAGTGCTAGCGGGGGGGGCTACTACAATGAGCAGTTCTTC.

The gene calls are TRBV10-3 and TRBJ1-3; D gene uncertain. Trimming left V 5 bases short and J 2 bases short, with 10 bases between. This CDR3 is built from 14 residues. Germline V gene lookup returns CDR1 ENHRY and CDR2 SYGVKD. The chain's CDR3 is CAISKEAAGNTIYF. Here the CDR3 DNA reads TGTGCCATCAGTAAGGAGGCAGCTGGAAACACCATATATTTT.

V is TRBV6-2 or TRBV6-3 and J is TRBJ2-4; TRBD2 matches at 7 bases. There are 15 residues in the CDR3. CDR1 is MNHEY and CDR2 is SVGEGT in the germline V gene. V was clipped by 6 bases and J by 7 bases; unmatched bases: 12. The CDR3 here is CASSHGGSGMNIQYF. CDR3 sequence (DNA): TGTGCCAGCAGCCACGGGGGGTCAGGGATGAACATTCAGTACTTC.

The rearrangement uses TRBV5-4 and TRBJ2-2; TRBD1 matches 9 bases. The V gene's germline CDR1 is SGHNT and CDR2 YYREEE (reference sequence). The CDR3 has 16 residues. V trimming: 1 base; J trimming: 4 bases; junction bases outside the gene matches: 5. Here the CDR3 reads CASSLSATGGTGELFF. The DNA for the CDR3 is TGTGCCAGCAGCTTGTCGGCGACAGGGGGCACCGGGGAGCTGTTTTTT.

The chain joins TRBV2 to TRBJ2-5; D gene unclear. V was pared by 5 bases and J by 0 bases, with 10 bases between. The germline V gene has CDR1 SNHLY and CDR2 FYNNEI. The CDR3 consists of 14 residues. CDR3 loop: CASSKTPYQETQYF. The CDR3 DNA follows: TGTGCCAGCAGTAAGACACCGTACCAAGAGACCCAGTACTTC.

V gene TRBV19 combines with J gene TRBJ1-2; no clear D. V was trimmed by 4 bases and J by 2 bases, leaving 5 bases between them. The CDR3 consists of 12 residues. CDR1 and CDR2 (germline): LNHDA, SQIVND (reference sequence). The CDR3: CASSRQNYGYTF. The CDR3 DNA follows: TGTGCCAGTAGTAGGCAAAACTATGGCTACACCTTC. The complete variable domain, with remaining parts taken from reference TRBV19 and TRBJ1-2, reads DGGITQSPKYLFRKEGQNVTLSCEQNLNHDAMYWYRQDPGQGLRLIYYSQIVNDFQKGDIAEGYSVSREKKESFPLTVTSAQKNPTAFYLCASSRQNYGYTFGSGTRLTVV.

This rearrangement joins TRBV3-1 (or the pseudogene TRBV3-2) to TRBJ1-1, with D possibly being TRBD1 (6 bases). V was clipped by 4 bases and J by 6 bases, with 18 bases between them. Germline V CDR1 and CDR2: LGHDT, YNNKEL (reference sequence). This CDR3 contains 15 residues. Written as DNA, the CDR3 is TGTGCCAGCAGCCGGAGAACTCAGGGGTGGGCTGAAGCTTTCTTT. This translates into CASSRRTQGWAEAFF.

The rearrangement links TRBV6-2 or TRBV6-3 to TRBJ2-3; weak D call: TRBD2 (8 bases). The V gene lost 6 bases and the J gene lost 2 bases, with 27 bases spanning the gap. This CDR3 comprises 19 residues. CDR1 and CDR2 from the germline V gene are MNHEY and SVGEGT. The CDR3 nucleotides read TGTGCCAGCAGCCCTAAGGCAAGGGGGCTAGCGGGCAACACAGATACGCAGTATTTT. Its translation: CASSPKARGLAGNTDTQYF.

The chain employs TRBV27 and TRBJ2-2, with 7 bases fitting TRBD2. The CDR3 spans 14 residues. J lost 7 bases, V lost 6 bases, and 8 bases had no gene match. Germline assignment: CDR1 MNHEY and CDR2 SMNVEV (reference sequence). The DNA of the CDR3 is TGTGCCAGCAGGAACGCGGGAGAGAACGGGGAGCTGTTTTTT. This translates into CASRNAGENGELFF.

The rearrangement joins TRBV21-1 to TRBJ2-7; the table assigns TRBD2, which was not confirmed against the DNA. TRBV21-1 is tagged as a pseudogene. The CDR3 sequence is 15 residues long. CDR3 nucleotide sequence: TGTGCCAGCAGCCCGGGCCGGCGGGAGAGGTACGAGCAGTACGTC. Residues: CASSPGRRERYEQYV.